The text below deals with one TCR beta chain. Here immunoSEQ multiplex PCR was the method, and the copy in TCRdb shows in-frame clones only, minus some. The data contain over 2 million clones, over 85% of them singletons. CDR1 is SQVTM and CDR2 is ANQGSEA in the germline V gene. Trimming stripped 3 bases from V and 5 bases from J, with 10 bases between. The CDR3 length is 12 residues. The sample belongs to a study of shared clonotypes between healthy human individuals. The sequenced sample consisted of naive CD4+ T cells sorted from blood. Documented subset: CD45RA+ positively selected. The origin of this receptor is a man aged 18 to 30 in good health. The chain carries TRBV29-1 and TRBJ1-2; tentative D call: TRBD1 (6 bases). CDR3 amino acids: CSVEDSAYGYTF. The CDR3 bases are TGCAGCGTTGAGGACAGCGCTTATGGCTACACCTTC. Looking up the rest from reference TRBV29-1 and TRBJ1-2 gives the full variable domain: SAVISQKPSRDICQRGTSLTIQCQVDSQVTMMFWYRQQPGQSLTLIATANQGSEATYESGFVIDKFPISRPNLTFSTLTVSNMSPEDSSIYLCSVEDSAYGYTFGSGTRLTVV.